A single T cell receptor beta chain is shown here with its context. Its specificity is unknown. The data derive from a study of Ad26.COV2.S vaccination and SARS-CoV-2 variants. About the research overall: Ad26.COV2.S given intramuscularly, once or twice 56 days apart. Whole-study results and caveats: The TCR breadth and depth analyses may have produced an underestimate of total T cell responses. Vaccine recipients had higher spike-specific TCR breadth than placebo recipients.

Profiled with immunoSEQ multiplex PCR; TCRdb holds only in-frame clones, not every one. The sample records 400,000 to 450,000 clones, approximately 92% being singletons. Looked up from germline, CDR1 is LGHDT and CDR2 is YNNKEL (reference sequence). The CDR3 loop spans 18 amino acids. After removal of 1 base from V and 7 bases from J, the junction contained 7 bases not matched to a gene. The treatment here: some 19 received Ad26.COV2.S at low or high dose, single or two shots; about 5 received placebo; per-sample allocation not given. Collection of samples fell on day 63 after the first vaccine or placebo injection.

The chain links TRBV3-1 (or the pseudogene TRBV3-2) to TRBJ2-1, with 16 bases identical to TRBD2. This sample comprised peripheral blood, obtained in a trial of Ad26.COV2.S vaccine versus placebo. The TCR originated in a person between 18 and 65 years old who received the Ad26.COV2.S COVID-19 vaccine or a placebo. The DNA for the CDR3 is TGTGCCAGCAGCCAAGTGGGACTAGCGGGGGGGCCGACGAATGAGCAGTTCTTC. Protein product: CASSQVGLAGGPTNEQFF.